This TCR beta chain was captured by sequencing in a study of T cell repertoires in cytomegalovirus infection. Study summary: CMV epitopes used comprised recently identified HLA-C-restricted ones and well-studied HLA-B-restricted ones. Indications of both CMV infection and matching HLA type were provided by public TCR beta signatures.

Concerning this clonotype: The antigen remains unidentified.

General observations from the study: Frequencies of public TCR beta families were cumulated, and this identified carriers of CMV plus the relevant HLA. Ex vivo, HLA-C-restricted CMV-specific TCR beta clonotypes prevailed over the rest of the response.

TCRdb independently ran MiXCR on the reads; one entry per CDR3 protein. The sample records around 100,000 distinct CDR3 sequences, around 40% being singletons. The sequences come from CD8+ T cells from cultured PBMCs, collected from culture after CMV antigen stimulation. This TCR came from a human donor in good health (CMV status not recorded). Some clones in this sample may be carry-over from other donors' samples.

The CDR3 DNA reads TGCAGCGTGGACAGCCTTACGCAGTATTTT. Translated: CSVDSLTQYF. The genes are TRBV29-1 and TRBJ2-3; perhaps TRBD1 as D (6 bases). V was clipped by 6 bases and J by 8 bases, with 9 bases between them. Germline V gene data show CDR1 as SQVTM and CDR2 as ANQGSEA. This CDR3 region has 10 residues.